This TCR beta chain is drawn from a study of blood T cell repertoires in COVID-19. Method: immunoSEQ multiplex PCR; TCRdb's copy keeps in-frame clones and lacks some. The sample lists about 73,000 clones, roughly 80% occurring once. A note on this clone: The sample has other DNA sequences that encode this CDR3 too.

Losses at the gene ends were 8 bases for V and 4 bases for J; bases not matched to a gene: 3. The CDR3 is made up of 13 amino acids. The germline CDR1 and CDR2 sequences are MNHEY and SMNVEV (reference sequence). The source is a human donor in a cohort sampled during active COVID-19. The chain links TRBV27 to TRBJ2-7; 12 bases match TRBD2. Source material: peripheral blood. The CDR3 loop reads CASGLAGPYEQYF. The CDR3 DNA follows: TGTGCCAGCGGACTAGCGGGGCCTTACGAGCAGTACTTC.